The 10 T cell receptor beta chains given below trace back to one sample, sequenced in a study of blood T cell repertoires in COVID-19. Measured with immunoSEQ multiplex PCR; TCRdb has only the in-frame clones, and not every one. The sample contains 150,000 to 200,000 clones, under 80% of which appear only once. Material for sequencing was PBMCs or T cells enriched from blood (not recorded which). These receptors all stem from a woman in her 50s with acute COVID-19.

The chain has TRBV24-1 and TRBJ2-5; 9 bases agree with TRBD1. The length of the CDR3 is 14 residues. Germline values: CDR1 KGHDR, CDR2 SFDVKD. Trimming at V came to 6 bases and at J to 3 bases, leaving 4 bases not matched to a gene. CDR3: CATSSGQGKETQYF. DNA for the CDR3: TGTGCCACCAGTAGCGGACAGGGGAAAGAGACCCAGTACTTC.

The J gene is TRBJ1-1, the V gene TRBV7-2; no clear D. Germline loops: CDR1 SGHTA, CDR2 FQGNSA. Trimming left V 3 bases short and J 5 bases short, with 16 bases between. The CDR3 covers 15 residues. In DNA form, the CDR3 reads TGTGCCAGCAGCTTCTACTTCGCGGCGGGGACTGAAGCTTTCTTT. This translates into CASSFYFAAGTEAFF.

The chain combines TRBV18 with TRBJ1-1, with D perhaps matching TRBD1 (6 bases). Trimming left V 5 bases short and J 6 bases short, with 16 bases between. The CDR3 sequence is 14 residues long. From germline, CDR1 is KGHSH and CDR2 LQKENI. CDR3 amino acids: CASSSQGGLSEAFF. The CDR3 DNA is TGTGCCAGCTCATCACAGGGAGGTCTTTCTGAAGCTTTCTTT.

V and J are TRBV5-5 and TRBJ1-5; D remains ambiguous. There are 17 residues in the CDR3. The V and J ends lost 0 bases and 3 bases respectively, with 16 bases between them. CDR1 is SGHKS, CDR2 YYEKEE, per germline (reference sequence). The CDR3 sequence: CASSLGEGFGHNQPQHF. Written as DNA, the CDR3 is TGTGCCAGCAGCTTGGGTGAGGGTTTCGGCCACAATCAGCCCCAGCATTTT.

The chain combines TRBV29-1 with TRBJ1-1; D remains ambiguous. Germline V gene lookup returns CDR1 SQVTM and CDR2 ANQGSEA. The CDR3 is made up of 14 amino acids. Trimming pared 4 bases from V and 0 bases from J, leaving 12 bases between. Here the CDR3 reads CSVGGQSLNTEAFF. The DNA of the CDR3 is TGCAGCGTTGGTGGGCAGTCCCTGAACACTGAAGCTTTCTTT. Combining the CDR3 with reference TRBV29-1 and TRBJ1-1 gives the whole variable domain SAVISQKPSRDICQRGTSLTIQCQVDSQVTMMFWYRQQPGQSLTLIATANQGSEATYESGFVIDKFPISRPNLTFSTLTVSNMSPEDSSIYLCSVGGQSLNTEAFFGQGTRLTVV.

This chain joins TRBV19 and TRBJ2-3; D might be TRBD2 (6 bases). Germline-derived CDR1 and CDR2 are LNHDA and SQIVND (reference sequence). The CDR3 sequence is 14 residues long. V lost 7 bases to trimming and J lost 11 bases, with 22 bases between them. Written as DNA, the CDR3 is TGTGCCAGTACCCCGGCCGGGACTCTAAGGTGGCAGTATTTT. Its protein product is CASTPAGTLRWQYF.

The chain employs TRBV28 and TRBJ1-2, with D possibly being TRBD1 (5 bases). This CDR3 contains 11 residues. V was cut by 8 bases and J by 5 bases, with 9 bases left in between. Germline V CDR1 and CDR2: MDHEN, SYDVKM. The CDR3 DNA follows: TGTGCCAGCGCAGGGCAGTATGGCTACACCTTC. Translated: CASAGQYGYTF.

The chain has TRBV10-1 and TRBJ2-5; 12 bases match TRBD2. Trimming removed 3 bases from V and 5 bases from J; junction bases left unmatched: 13. CDR3 length: 18 residues. Germline-derived CDR1 and CDR2 are WNHNN and SYGVQD (reference sequence). The CDR3 protein is CASSDPLAGGPRLETQYF. DNA for the CDR3: TGCGCCAGCAGTGACCCCCTAGCGGGGGGGCCTAGGTTGGAGACCCAGTACTTC.

The chain combines TRBV13 with TRBJ2-3; 11 nucleotides agree with TRBD2. Trimming cost V 2 bases and J 5 bases; bases outside gene matches: 3. The CDR3 totals 15 residues. Germline V lookup: CDR1 PRHDT, CDR2 FYEKMQ (reference sequence). The chain's CDR3 is CASSLLAGGGDTQYF. The CDR3 bases are TGTGCCAGCAGCTTACTAGCGGGGGGAGGAGATACGCAGTATTTT.

V gene TRBV5-1 combines with J gene TRBJ1-4; D may be TRBD1 (6 bases). V was trimmed by 4 bases and J by 7 bases, leaving 23 bases between them. The CDR3 covers 17 residues. The germline CDR1 and CDR2 sequences are SGHRS and YFSETQ. The CDR3 is CASSPTAPRGAGEKLFF. The CDR3 nucleotides are TGCGCCAGCAGCCCAACTGCGCCCAGGGGCGCGGGTGAAAAACTGTTTTTT.